Included here is one TCR beta chain sequence, with context. Its antigen is undetermined. The sample originates from a study of post-analysis software for immune sequencing data. Study-level information: The disease courses covered relapsing-remitting, secondary progressive and progressive-relapsing multiple sclerosis. Overall study findings and caveats: Controls showed significantly higher normalized Chao1 diversity than did multiple sclerosis patients. Same-batch preparations were strongly co-clustered by F measure. Four or five TRBV segments, TRBV5-6, TRBV5-1 and TRBV20-1 among them, were found more frequent in patients than controls.

With V trimmed by 4 bases and J by 3 bases, 5 bases remained unmatched. Germline loops: CDR1 SGHRS, CDR2 YFSETQ. The CDR3 length is 16 residues. Unique molecular identifiers featured in each of the TCR beta cDNA libraries. Researchers reported 520,000 or so cDNA molecules coming from around 1 to 10 million T cells. MiXCR was run by TCRdb on the PCR reads, yielding one entry per CDR3 protein. Of 800,000 to 950,000 distinct CDR3 sequences listed, under 70% were seen once; the top ten hold under 6%. V usage is TRBV5-1 and J usage is TRBJ2-5; TRBD2 aligns across 14 bases. This clonotype originated in a girl between 5 and 17 years old with multiple sclerosis. Sequenced material: blood. CDR3 in DNA: TGCGCCAGCAGCCCGGGACTAGCGGGGGATGAAGAGACCCAGTACTTC. Protein product: CASSPGLAGDEETQYF.